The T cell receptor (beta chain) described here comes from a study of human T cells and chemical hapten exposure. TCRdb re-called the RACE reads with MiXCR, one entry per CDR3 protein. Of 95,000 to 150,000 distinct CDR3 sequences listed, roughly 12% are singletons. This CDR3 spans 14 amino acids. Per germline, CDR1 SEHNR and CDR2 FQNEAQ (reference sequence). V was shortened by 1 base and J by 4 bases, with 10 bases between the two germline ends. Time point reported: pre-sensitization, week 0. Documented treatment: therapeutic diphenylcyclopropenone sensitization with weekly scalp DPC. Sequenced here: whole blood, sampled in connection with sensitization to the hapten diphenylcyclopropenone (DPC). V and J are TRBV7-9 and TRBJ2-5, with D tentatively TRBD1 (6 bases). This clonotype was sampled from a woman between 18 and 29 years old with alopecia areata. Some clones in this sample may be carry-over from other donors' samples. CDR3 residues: CASSLGGRRETQYF. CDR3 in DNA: TGTGCCAGCAGCTTAGGGGGGCGCAGAGAGACCCAGTACTTC.